This T cell receptor (beta chain) was recorded in a study of cytomegalovirus exposure and HLA in healthy donors. General study results and limits: Altogether, about 160 TCR beta chains were recorded as cytomegalovirus-associated. Many donors shared some public TCRs, even though most TCR sequences were rare. More clonal expansion characterized HLA-associated TCR beta chains than equally common others in a later analysis. In vitro assays verified that three CMV-associated chains recognized CMV antigens specifically.

In regard to this clone: As yet, its antigen is unknown.

The germline CDR1 and CDR2 sequences are SNHLY and FYNNEI. V lost 3 bases, J lost 5 bases, and 4 bases lay in between. The CDR3 consists of 11 residues. Use of 60 Vbeta and 13 Jbeta primers characterized the PCR. Method: immunoSEQ multiplex PCR; TCRdb's copy keeps in-frame clones and lacks some. The sample lists approximately 92,000 clones, around four fifths occurring once. The chain recombines TRBV2 with TRBJ2-5; D is unresolved. Sequencing input: PBMCs. The clonotype comes from a middle-aged man in good health and CMV-seropositive. As DNA, the CDR3 is TGTGCCAGCAGTGAGAGTGAGACCCAGTACTTC. Its translation: CASSESETQYF.